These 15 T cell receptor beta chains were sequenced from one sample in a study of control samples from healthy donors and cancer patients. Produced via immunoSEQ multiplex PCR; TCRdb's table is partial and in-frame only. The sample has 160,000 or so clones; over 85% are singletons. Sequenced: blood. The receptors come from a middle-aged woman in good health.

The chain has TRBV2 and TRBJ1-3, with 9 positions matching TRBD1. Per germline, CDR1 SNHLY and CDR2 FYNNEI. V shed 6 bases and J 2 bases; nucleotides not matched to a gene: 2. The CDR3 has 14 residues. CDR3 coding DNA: TGTGCCAGCAGACAGGGGGCAGCTGGAAACACCATATATTTT. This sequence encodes CASRQGAAGNTIYF.

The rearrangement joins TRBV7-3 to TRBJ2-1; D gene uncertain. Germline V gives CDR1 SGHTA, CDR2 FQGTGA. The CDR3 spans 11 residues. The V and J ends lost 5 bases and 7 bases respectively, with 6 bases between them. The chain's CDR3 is CASSNFNEQFF. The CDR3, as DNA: TGTGCCAGCAGCAATTTTAATGAGCAGTTCTTC.

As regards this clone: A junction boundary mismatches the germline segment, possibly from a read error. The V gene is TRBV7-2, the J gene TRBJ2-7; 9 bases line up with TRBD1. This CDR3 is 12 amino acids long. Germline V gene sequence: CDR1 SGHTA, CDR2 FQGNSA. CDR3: CASSLGGTGWNF. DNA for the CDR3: TGTGCCAGCAGCCTCGGGGGGACAGGGTGGAACTTC.

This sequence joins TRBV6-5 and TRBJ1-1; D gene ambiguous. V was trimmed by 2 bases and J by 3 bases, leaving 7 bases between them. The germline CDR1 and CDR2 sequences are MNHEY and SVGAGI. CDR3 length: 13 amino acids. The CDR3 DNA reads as TGTGCCAGCAGTTACGGCCAAGACACTGAAGCTTTCTTT. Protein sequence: CASSYGQDTEAFF.

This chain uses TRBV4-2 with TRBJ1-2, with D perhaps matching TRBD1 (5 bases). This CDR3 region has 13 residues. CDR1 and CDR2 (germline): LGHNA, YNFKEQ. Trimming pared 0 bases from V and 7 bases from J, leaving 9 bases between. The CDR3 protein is CASSQDRGGGYTF. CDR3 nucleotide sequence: TGTGCCAGCAGCCAAGATAGGGGAGGTGGCTACACCTTC.

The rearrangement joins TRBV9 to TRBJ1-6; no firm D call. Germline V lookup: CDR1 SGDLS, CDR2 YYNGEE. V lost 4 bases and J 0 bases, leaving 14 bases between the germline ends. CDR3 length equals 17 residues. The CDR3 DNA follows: TGTGCCAGCAGCCCCGAAGGAGGGAGCTCCTATAATTCACCCCTCCACTTT. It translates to CASSPEGGSSYNSPLHF.

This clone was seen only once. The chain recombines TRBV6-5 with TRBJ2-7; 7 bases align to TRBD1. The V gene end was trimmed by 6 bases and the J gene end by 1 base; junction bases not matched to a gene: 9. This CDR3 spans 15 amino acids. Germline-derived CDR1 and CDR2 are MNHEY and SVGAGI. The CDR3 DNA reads TGTGCCAGCAGGGCAGGACAGGACAATTCCTACGAGCAGTACTTC. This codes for CASRAGQDNSYEQYF.

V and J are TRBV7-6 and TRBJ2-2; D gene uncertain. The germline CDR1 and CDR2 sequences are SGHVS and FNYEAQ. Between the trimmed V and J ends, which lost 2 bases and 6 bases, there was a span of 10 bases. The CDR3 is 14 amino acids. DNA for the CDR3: TGTGCCAGCAGCTTAAGGTCCGAATCCGGGGAGCTGTTTTTT. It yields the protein CASSLRSESGELFF.

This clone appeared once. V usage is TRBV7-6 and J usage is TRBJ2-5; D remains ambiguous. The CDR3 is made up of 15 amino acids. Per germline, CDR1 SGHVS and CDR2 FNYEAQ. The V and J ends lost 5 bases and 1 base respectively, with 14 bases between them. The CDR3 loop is CASSPNWLAQETQYF. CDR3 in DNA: TGTGCCAGCAGCCCCAATTGGCTTGCCCAAGAGACCCAGTACTTC.

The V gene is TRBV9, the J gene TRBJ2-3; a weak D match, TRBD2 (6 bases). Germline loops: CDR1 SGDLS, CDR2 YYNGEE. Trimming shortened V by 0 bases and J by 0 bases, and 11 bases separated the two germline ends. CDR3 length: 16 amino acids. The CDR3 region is CASSVAVGLSTDTQYF. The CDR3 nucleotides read TGTGCCAGCAGCGTAGCAGTGGGACTTAGCACAGATACGCAGTATTTT.

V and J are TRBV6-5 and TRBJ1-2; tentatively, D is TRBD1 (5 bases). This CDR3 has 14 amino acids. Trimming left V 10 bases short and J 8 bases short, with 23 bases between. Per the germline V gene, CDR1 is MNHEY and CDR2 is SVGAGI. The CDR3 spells CAINPIHSPGGYTF. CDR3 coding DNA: TGTGCCATCAACCCCATACACAGCCCAGGGGGCTACACCTTC.

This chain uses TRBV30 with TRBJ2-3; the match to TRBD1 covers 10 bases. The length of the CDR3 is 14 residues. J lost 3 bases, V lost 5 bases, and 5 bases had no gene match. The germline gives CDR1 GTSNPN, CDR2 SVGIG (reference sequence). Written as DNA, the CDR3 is TGTGCCTGGGGGACAGGGGTGGGAACAGATACGCAGTATTTT. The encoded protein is CAWGTGVGTDTQYF.

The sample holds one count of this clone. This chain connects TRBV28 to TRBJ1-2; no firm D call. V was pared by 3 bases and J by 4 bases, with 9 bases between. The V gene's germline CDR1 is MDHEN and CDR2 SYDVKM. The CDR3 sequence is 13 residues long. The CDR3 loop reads CASSLAQFYGYTF. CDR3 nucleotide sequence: TGTGCCAGCAGTTTGGCACAGTTCTATGGCTACACCTTC.

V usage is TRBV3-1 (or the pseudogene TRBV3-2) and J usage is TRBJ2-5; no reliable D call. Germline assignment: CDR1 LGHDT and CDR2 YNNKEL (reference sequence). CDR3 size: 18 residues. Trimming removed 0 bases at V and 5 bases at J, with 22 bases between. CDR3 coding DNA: TGTGCCAGCAGCCAAGACTCTCTGGTATACACTGTAAGCGAGACCCAGTACTTC. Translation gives CASSQDSLVYTVSETQYF.

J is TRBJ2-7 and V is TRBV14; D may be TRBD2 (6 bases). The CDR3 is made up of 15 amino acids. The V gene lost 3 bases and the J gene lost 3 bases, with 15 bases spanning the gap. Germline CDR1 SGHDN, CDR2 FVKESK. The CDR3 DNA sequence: TGTGCCAGCAGCCACGCCGGGACCGGGAGCTACGAGCAGTACTTC. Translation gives CASSHAGTGSYEQYF.